This T cell receptor (beta chain) was profiled in a study of blood T cell repertoires in COVID-19. Turning to the study itself: From the United States, Italy and Spain came samples of acute and convalescent COVID-19. The cDNA or gDNA used as material had been derived from T cells, B-cell-depleted T cells, or PBMCs.

With 3 bases removed from V and 1 base from J, the gap between germline ends came to 9 bases. Germline V CDR1 and CDR2: LNHDA, SQIVND (reference sequence). CDR3 size: 14 residues. As handled by the study authors: Reference gene primer amplification in the assay estimated nucleated cell counts. Method: immunoSEQ multiplex PCR; TCRdb's copy keeps in-frame clones and lacks some. V and J calls and clone size come straight from that table; D and trimming were deduced from the DNA. Of about 100,000 clones detected, approximately 92% appear once; the ten largest clones hold more than 5%. This sequence originates from a man in his 70s with acute or convalescent COVID-19. Source material: peripheral blood. The J gene is TRBJ1-1, the V gene TRBV19, with D unresolved. The CDR3 nucleotides are TGTGCCAGTAGTATGCAAACTCCGAACACTGAAGCTTTCTTT. Its translation: CASSMQTPNTEAFF. Complete variable domain (other parts from reference TRBV19 and TRBJ1-1): DGGITQSPKYLFRKEGQNVTLSCEQNLNHDAMYWYRQDPGQGLRLIYYSQIVNDFQKGDIAEGYSVSREKKESFPLTVTSAQKNPTAFYLCASSMQTPNTEAFFGQGTRLTVV.